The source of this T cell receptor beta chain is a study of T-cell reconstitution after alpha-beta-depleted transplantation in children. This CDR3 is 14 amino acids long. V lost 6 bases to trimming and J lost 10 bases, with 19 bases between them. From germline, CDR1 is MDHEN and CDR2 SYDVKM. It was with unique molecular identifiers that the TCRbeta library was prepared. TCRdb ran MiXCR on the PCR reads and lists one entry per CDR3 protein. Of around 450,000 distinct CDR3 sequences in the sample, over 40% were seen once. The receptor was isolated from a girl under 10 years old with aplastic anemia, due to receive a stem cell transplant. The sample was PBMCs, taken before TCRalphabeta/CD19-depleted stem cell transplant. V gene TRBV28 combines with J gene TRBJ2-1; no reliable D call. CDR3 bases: TGTGCCAGCAGCCCCCTCGACTTGGGCAACGAGCAGTTCTTC. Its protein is CASSPLDLGNEQFF.